A selection of T cell receptor beta chains follows, all from one sample in a study of T cell responses to AZD1222 COVID-19 vaccine. Using immunoSEQ multiplex PCR, the repertoire was profiled, and TCRdb retains in-frame clones only, with some absent. The data hold about 100,000 clones, with 90% observed a single time. Sequenced here: peripheral blood, sampled on day 0 of AZD1222 vaccination. Receptor source: an adult in good health. The CDR3 runs from the conserved cysteine through the conserved F or W. Each record gives: clone size, D gene, CDR3 length, J gene, V gene, CDR3 DNA, CDR3 protein. A D gene is named only where the DNA matches it firmly. Some rows mark clone size as missing; the rest say once, few, many or name a class of expanded clone.

size: -; D: TRBD2; length: 17; J: TRBJ2-7; V: TRBV13; DNA: TGTGCCAGCAGCTCGCCTGGGGGGGGAAGAAGCTCCTACGAGCAGTACTTC; CDR3: CASSSPGGGRSSYEQYF
size: -; D: -; length: 15; J: TRBJ1-2; V: TRBV28; DNA: TGTGCCAGCAGTTCCTTGACAGGCAGGAACTATGGCTACACCTTC; CDR3: CASSSLTGRNYGYTF
size: -; D: -; length: 13; J: TRBJ1-6; V: TRBV7-9; DNA: TGTGCCAGCAGCTTTGGTCGAGGTTCACCCCTCCACTTT; CDR3: CASSFGRGSPLHF
size: -; D: -; length: 13; J: TRBJ2-2; V: TRBV11-2; DNA: TGTGCCAGCGGCGCCCAATTGACCGGGGAGCTGTTTTTT; CDR3: CASGAQLTGELFF
size: -; D: TRBD1; length: 16; J: TRBJ2-1; V: TRBV28; DNA: TGTGCCAGCAGCACCGACAGGGCTTTGACCTACAATGAGCAGTTCTTC; CDR3: CASSTDRALTYNEQFF
size: -; D: -; length: 15; J: TRBJ1-1; V: TRBV4-2; DNA: TGTGCCAGCAGCCAAGGTCGGCATACGAACACTGAAGCTTTCTTT; CDR3: CASSQGRHTNTEAFF
size: -; D: -; length: 12; J: TRBJ1-1; V: TRBV28; DNA: TGTGCCAGCAGTAACAGGGTCGCTGAAGCTTTCTTT; CDR3: CASSNRVAEAFF
size: -; D: -; length: 14; J: TRBJ1-2; V: TRBV11-3; DNA: TGTGCCAGCAGTACCATCCCCGAAAACTATGGCTACACCTTC; CDR3: CASSTIPENYGYTF
size: -; D: -; length: 15; J: TRBJ1-3; V: TRBV28; DNA: TGTGCCAGCAGTTCCCCCCAAAAAGTGGGAAACACCATATATTTT; CDR3: CASSSPQKVGNTIYF
size: -; D: -; length: 14; J: TRBJ1-2; V: TRBV19; DNA: TGTGCCAGTAGTATCCCCGGACAGAACTATGGCTACACCTTC; CDR3: CASSIPGQNYGYTF
size: -; D: TRBD1; length: 15; J: TRBJ2-7; V: TRBV5-1; DNA: TGCGCCAGCAGCCCTCTAGGGGGCAACCTCTACGAGCAGTACTTC; CDR3: CASSPLGGNLYEQYF
size: -; D: -; length: 15; J: TRBJ1-1; V: TRBV28; DNA: TGTGCCAGCATTCTTTCTCCCGGGCAAGTCTCGGAAGCTTTCTTT; CDR3: CASILSPGQVSEAFF
size: -; D: -; length: 13; J: TRBJ1-2; V: TRBV5-6; DNA: TGTGCCAGCAGCCTAGACAGCGACTATGGCTACACCTTC; CDR3: CASSLDSDYGYTF
size: once; D: -; length: 14; J: TRBJ2-2; V: TRBV15; DNA: TGTGCCACCACGCTGGACAGGAACACCGGGGAGCTGTTTTTT; CDR3: CATTLDRNTGELFF